This T cell receptor beta chain was recorded in a study of patients and donors after allogeneic stem cell transplantation. Between the trimmed V and J ends, which lost 3 bases and 1 base, there was a span of 17 bases. Germline lookup yields CDR1 LGHDT and CDR2 YNNKEL (reference sequence). The CDR3 runs to 17 residues. TCRdb reprocessed the RT-PCR reads via MiXCR and lists one record per CDR3 protein. The sample includes roughly 940,000 distinct CDR3 sequences, roughly 18% of them seen just once. V is TRBV3-1 and J is TRBJ2-3; D is unresolved. The TCR originated in a human donor who was either an allogeneic HSCT recipient or a stem cell or donor lymphocyte infusion donor (not recorded which). It is not recorded whose cells these are; they may come from a transplant donor. Material for sequencing was blood, either unsorted or a sorted T cell fraction (not recorded which). The CDR3 is CASSQDALGWGTDTQYF. CDR3 DNA sequence: TGTGCCAGCAGCCAGGATGCTTTGGGGTGGGGCACAGATACGCAGTATTTT.